This T cell receptor beta chain was documented in a study of immune heterogeneity within non-small cell lung tumors. Study-level information: Of all tumors, 4 turned out to be squamous cell carcinomas, more than nine were non-squamous carcinomas and 1 was not otherwise specified.

Trimming shortened V by 5 bases and J by 8 bases, and 19 bases separated the two germline ends. The length of the CDR3 is 14 residues. Per germline, CDR1 SGHRS and CDR2 YFSETQ. Each sample used approximately 0.55 ug of genomic DNA from bulk tumor tissue. Several far-apart biopsies were taken per primary tumor during surgery. Patients underwent curative surgery for untreated, newly diagnosed non-small cell lung cancer. Study-wide results and caveats: Recurrence of the same dominant CDR3 beta clonotypes was seen across tumor sites within a patient, and site-unique high-frequency clones were present alongside them. Local tumor mutational burden and local T-cell repertoire clonality showed a moderate significant correlation, R about 0.3.

CDR3 of TCR beta was amplified by multiplex PCR that used 32 V and 13 J primers. A single record per CDR3 protein comes from TCRdb applying MiXCR to the multiplex PCR reads. Among some 15,000 distinct CDR3 sequences listed, more than 30% were seen once. Regarding this clonotype: The target antigen is unknown.

Sequencing was carried out using lung tumor tissue. The J gene is TRBJ1-2, the V gene TRBV5-1; the D is unclear. This sequence was found in a woman aged 45-65 years with non-small cell lung cancer. CDR3 sequence: CASRYNFAPGGYTF. The CDR3 region has the DNA TGCGCCAGCAGATATAACTTCGCCCCCGGCGGCTACACCTTC.